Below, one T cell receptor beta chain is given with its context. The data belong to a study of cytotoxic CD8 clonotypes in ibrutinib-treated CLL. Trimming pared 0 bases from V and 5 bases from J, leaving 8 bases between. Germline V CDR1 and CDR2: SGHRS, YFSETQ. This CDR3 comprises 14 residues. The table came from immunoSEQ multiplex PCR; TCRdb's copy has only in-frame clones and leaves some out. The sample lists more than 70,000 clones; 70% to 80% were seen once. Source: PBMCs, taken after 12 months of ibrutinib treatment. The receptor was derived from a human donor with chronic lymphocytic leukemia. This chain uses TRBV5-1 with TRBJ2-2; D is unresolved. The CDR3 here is CASSLDMATGELFF. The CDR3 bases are TGCGCCAGCAGCTTGGACATGGCGACCGGGGAGCTGTTTTTT. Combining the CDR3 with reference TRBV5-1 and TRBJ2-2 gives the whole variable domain KAGVTQTPRYLIKTRGQQVTLSCSPISGHRSVSWYQQTPGQGLQFLFEYFSETQRNKGNFPGRFSGRQFSNSRSEMNVSTLELGDSALYLCASSLDMATGELFFGEGSRLTVL.